These 5 T cell receptor beta chains originate from one sample sequenced in a study of blood T cell repertoires in COVID-19. Some clones are missing from TCRdb's copy, which holds only in-frame ones; the method was immunoSEQ multiplex PCR. The sample lists under 250,000 clones, 84% occurring once. Sequencing was carried out using PBMCs or T cells enriched from blood (not recorded which). These receptors came from a man aged 55 to 70 who had recovered from COVID-19.

V gene TRBV18 combines with J gene TRBJ1-3; perhaps TRBD1 as D (6 bases). Germline CDR1 is KGHSH and CDR2 is LQKENI. This CDR3 is 14 amino acids long. The V end was cut by 2 bases, the J end by 3 bases, with 8 bases between. The CDR3 DNA is TGTGCCAGCTCACCAAACAGGGATGGAAACACCATATATTTT. Translated: CASSPNRDGNTIYF. Full variable domain (missing parts from reference TRBV18 and TRBJ1-3): NAGVMQNPRHLVRRRGQEARLRCSPMKGHSHVYWYRQLPEEGLKFMVYLQKENIIDESGMPKERFSAEFPKEGPSILRIQQVVRGDSAAYFCASSPNRDGNTIYFGEGSWLTVV.

This chain joins TRBV2 and TRBJ1-5; no definite D call. The CDR3 has 15 residues. V gave up 9 bases and J gave up 0 bases, with 15 bases separating them. Per the germline V gene, CDR1 is SNHLY and CDR2 is FYNNEI. This CDR3 reads CASAKDYYSNQPQHF. In DNA form, the CDR3 reads TGTGCCAGTGCTAAGGACTACTATAGCAATCAGCCCCAGCATTTT.

V usage is TRBV30 and J usage is TRBJ1-3; D unclear. The CDR3 covers 15 residues. The germline gives CDR1 GTSNPN, CDR2 SVGIG (reference sequence). V was trimmed by 0 bases and J by 0 bases, leaving 9 bases between them. CDR3 in amino acids: CAWSVGSGSGNTIYF. Here the CDR3 DNA reads TGTGCCTGGAGTGTAGGATCAGGCTCTGGAAACACCATATATTTT.

The chain joins TRBV4-2 to TRBJ2-3; 9 bases agree with TRBD1. Looked up from germline, CDR1 is LGHNA and CDR2 is YNFKEQ. This CDR3 has 16 amino acids. The V gene end was trimmed by 3 bases and the J gene end by 0 bases; junction bases not matched to a gene: 4. The CDR3: CASSQETGGSTDTQYF. DNA of the CDR3: TGTGCCAGCAGCCAGGAGACAGGGGGGAGCACAGATACGCAGTATTTT.

This clone appeared a single time. The chain combines TRBV7-2 with TRBJ1-5, with 10 bases lining up with TRBD1. In germline, CDR1 is SGHTA, CDR2 FQGNSA. V lost 3 bases to trimming and J lost 7 bases; unmatched junction nucleotides: 3. The CDR3 is made up of 14 amino acids. Here the CDR3 reads CASSFGQGGQPQHF. The CDR3 DNA reads as TGTGCCAGCAGCTTCGGACAGGGGGGACAGCCCCAGCATTTT. The full variable domain, its missing parts supplied by reference TRBV7-2 and TRBJ1-5, is GAGVSQSPSNKVTEKGKDVELRCDPISGHTALYWYRQSLGQGLEFLIYFQGNSAPDKSGLPSDRFSAERTGGSVSTLTIQRTQQEDSAVYLCASSFGQGGQPQHFGDGTRLSIL.